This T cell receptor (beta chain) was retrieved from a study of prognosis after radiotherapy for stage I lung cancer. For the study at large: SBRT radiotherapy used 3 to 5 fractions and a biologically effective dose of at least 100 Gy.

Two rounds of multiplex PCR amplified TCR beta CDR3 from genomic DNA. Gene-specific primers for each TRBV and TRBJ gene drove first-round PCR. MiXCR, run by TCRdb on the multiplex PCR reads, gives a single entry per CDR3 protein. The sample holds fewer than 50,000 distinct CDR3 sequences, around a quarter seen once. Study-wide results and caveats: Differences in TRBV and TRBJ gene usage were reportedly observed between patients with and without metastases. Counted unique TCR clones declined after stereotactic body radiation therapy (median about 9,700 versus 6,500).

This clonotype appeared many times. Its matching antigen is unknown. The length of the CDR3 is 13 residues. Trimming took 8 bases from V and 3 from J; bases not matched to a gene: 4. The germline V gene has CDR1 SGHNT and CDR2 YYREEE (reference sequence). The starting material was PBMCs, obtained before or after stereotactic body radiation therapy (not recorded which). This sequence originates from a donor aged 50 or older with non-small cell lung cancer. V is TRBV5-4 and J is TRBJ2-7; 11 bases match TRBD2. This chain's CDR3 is CASSTSGDYEQYF. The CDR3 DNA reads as TGTGCCAGTTCGACTAGCGGGGACTACGAGCAGTACTTC.